This record looks at one TCR beta chain sequence and its context. Antigen specificity is unknown. Trimming cost V 5 bases and J 3 bases, with 15 bases left between them. CDR1 is SNHLY and CDR2 is FYNNEI in the germline V gene. The CDR3 has 15 residues. The data were obtained in a study of cytomegalovirus exposure and HLA in healthy donors. The study's findings and limits: Analysis was performed later, and it showed HLA-associated TCR beta chains to be more clonally expanded than equally common others. The authors listed 150 to 200 TCR beta chains as cytomegalovirus-associated. According to a later analysis, most TCR beta chains associated with CMV appeared HLA-restricted. Association of a missense DCLRE1C variant with TCR beta V- and J-gene trimming was reported in a later analysis.

In the PCR, 60 Vbeta and 13 Jbeta primers were used. The data were produced by immunoSEQ multiplex PCR, yet TCRdb's version contains in-frame clones alone and is incomplete. This table holds around 150,000 clones, over 70% found once. The chain has TRBV2 and TRBJ2-3; a possible D gene is TRBD1 (6 bases). This TCR derives from a male donor in good health and CMV-seropositive. Sequenced: PBMCs. CDR3 region: CASSQTGRDTDTQYF. The CDR3 DNA reads as TGTGCCAGCAGTCAGACAGGAAGGGATACAGATACGCAGTATTTT. The complete variable domain, with remaining parts taken from reference TRBV2 and TRBJ2-3, reads EPEVTQTPSHQVTQMGQEVILRCVPISNHLYFYWYRQILGQKVEFLVSFYNNEISEKSEIFDDQFSVERPDGSNFTLKIRSTKLEDSAMYFCASSQTGRDTDTQYFGPGTRLTVL.